Presented here are 29 T cell receptor beta chains from one specimen sequenced in a study of cytomegalovirus exposure and HLA in healthy donors. Sequencing was performed with immunoSEQ multiplex PCR; in TCRdb, only in-frame clones are kept and a portion is missing. The sample lists about 330,000 clones; 87% were seen once. Sequencing was performed on PBMCs. Receptors were obtained from a woman under 40 in good health and CMV-seropositive.

The genes are TRBV4-3 and TRBJ2-3; the D gene is possibly TRBD1 (6 bases). CDR3 size: 15 residues. The V end was cut by 0 bases, the J end by 0 bases, with 7 bases between. The V gene's germline CDR1 is LGHNA and CDR2 YSLEER. The CDR3 nucleotides read TGCGCCAGCAGCCAAGAGGACAGAAGCACAGATACGCAGTATTTT. Translating gives CASSQEDRSTDTQYF.

The V gene is TRBV28, the J gene TRBJ1-6; D uncertain. CDR1 is MDHEN and CDR2 is SYDVKM in the germline V gene. The CDR3 contains 15 residues. V dropped 7 bases and J dropped 9 bases, with 19 bases sitting between them. CDR3 bases: TGTGCCAGCACCGTCCGGGCCCCGCCGGGTTCACCCCTCCACTTT. It is translated as CASTVRAPPGSPLHF.

The chain combines TRBV19 with TRBJ2-2; the D gene could be TRBD1 or TRBD2 (5 bases each). The germline V gene has CDR1 LNHDA and CDR2 SQIVND (reference sequence). V lost 6 bases and J lost 4, with 15 bases in between. CDR3 length equals 15 residues. This chain's CDR3 is CASSARGAGTGELFF. In DNA form, the CDR3 reads TGTGCCAGTAGCGCAAGAGGGGCCGGCACCGGGGAGCTGTTTTTT.

This chain joins TRBV25-1 and TRBJ2-7; 11 bases agree with TRBD2. Germline values: CDR1 MGHDK, CDR2 SYGVNS. V dropped 6 bases and J dropped 9; count of bases not matched to a gene: 10. The CDR3 sequence is 14 residues long. CDR3: CASRGTSGRSGQYF. The CDR3 DNA sequence: TGTGCCAGCAGGGGTACTAGCGGGAGAAGCGGGCAGTACTTC.

CDR3 DNA: TGTGCCAGCAGCACGCTAGCTACCGGGGAGCTGTTTTTT. Protein: CASSTLATGELFF. The chain uses TRBV7-2 and TRBJ2-2; D might be TRBD2 (5 bases). Trimming took off 5 bases at V and 5 bases at J, with 9 bases between the two ends. The CDR3 covers 13 residues. Germline loops: CDR1 SGHTA, CDR2 FQGNSA.

The gene calls are TRBV6-5 and TRBJ1-1; D is possibly TRBD1 (5 bases). The ends were cut back, 8 bases at V and 4 bases at J, with 14 bases in the middle. Germline CDR1 and CDR2: MNHEY and SVGAGI. The CDR3 runs 13 residues. The CDR3 is CASLLGGTTEAFF. DNA of the CDR3: TGTGCCAGCCTATTGGGGGGTACCACTGAAGCTTTCTTT.

The J gene is TRBJ2-2, the V gene TRBV6-5; D call uncertain. The CDR3 spans 15 residues. From germline, CDR1 is MNHEY and CDR2 SVGAGI. Trimming shortened V by 2 bases and J by 0 bases, and 7 bases separated the two germline ends. CDR3 nucleotide sequence: TGTGCCAGCAGTTACCGCCAGACGAACACCGGGGAGCTGTTTTTT. Translated, it gives CASSYRQTNTGELFF.

This clone showed up just once. This rearrangement joins TRBV15 to TRBJ2-7, with TRBD2 matching over 7 bases. Germline CDR1 LNHNV, CDR2 YYDKDF (reference sequence). The trim removed 1 base at V and 0 bases at J, leaving 3 bases unmatched. This CDR3 contains 15 residues. CDR3 residues: CATSRGTSASYEQYF. The CDR3 bases are TGTGCCACCAGCAGAGGAACTAGCGCCTCCTACGAGCAGTACTTC.

This chain uses TRBV30 with TRBJ1-5; D uncertain. Germline CDR1 reads GTSNPN; CDR2 reads SVGIG (reference sequence). V was clipped by 2 bases and J by 3 bases, with 8 bases between them. CDR3 length: 13 amino acids. The CDR3 nucleotides read TGTGCCTGGAGTACCATCTACAATCAGCCCCAGCATTTT. It yields the protein CAWSTIYNQPQHF.

In regard to this clone: The sample carries other DNA sequences with the same CDR3. This chain connects TRBV4-3 to TRBJ2-2, with D possibly TRBD2 on 5 matching bases. CDR1 and CDR2 from the germline V gene are LGHNA and YSLEER. V lost 1 base, J lost 5 bases, and 8 bases lay in between. CDR3 length: 14 amino acids. This chain's CDR3 is CASSQAQRTGELFF. The CDR3 DNA reads as TGCGCCAGCAGCCAAGCCCAGCGGACCGGGGAGCTGTTTTTT.

This clone was detected only a few times. The rearrangement uses TRBV28 and TRBJ1-5; 9 bases are a match to TRBD1. Losses at the gene ends were 9 bases for V and 1 base for J; bases not matched to a gene: 13. The CDR3 covers 17 residues. Germline V gene lookup returns CDR1 MDHEN and CDR2 SYDVKM. The CDR3 DNA is TGTGCCAGTACCGGACAGGGGAACGCCGAGAGCAATCAGCCCCAGCATTTT. It is translated as CASTGQGNAESNQPQHF.

V gene TRBV7-2 combines with J gene TRBJ2-1; D gene unclear. Germline loops: CDR1 SGHTA, CDR2 FQGNSA. V shed 1 base and J shed 10 bases, with 11 bases lying between them. This CDR3 contains 13 residues. This CDR3 reads CASSLVMGREQFF. CDR3 sequence (DNA): TGTGCCAGCAGCTTAGTCATGGGCAGAGAGCAGTTCTTC.

The J gene is TRBJ1-3, the V gene TRBV9; D ambiguous. Germline V gene data show CDR1 as SGDLS and CDR2 as YYNGEE. Trimming stripped 0 bases from V and 0 bases from J, with 7 bases between. This CDR3 region has 15 residues. The CDR3 region is CASSVVSSSGNTIYF. DNA of the CDR3: TGTGCCAGCAGCGTAGTATCAAGCTCTGGAAACACCATATATTTT. The entire variable domain, with the rest obtained from reference TRBV9 and TRBJ1-3, is as follows: DSGVTQTPKHLITATGQRVTLRCSPRSGDLSVYWYQQSLDQGLQFLIQYYNGEERAKGNILERFSAQQFPDLHSELNLSSLELGDSALYFCASSVVSSSGNTIYFGEGSWLTVV.

V is TRBV6-6 and J is TRBJ1-2; tentatively, D is TRBD1 (5 bases). V was clipped by 5 bases and J by 5 bases, with 18 bases between them. The CDR3 is 15 residues long. Germline CDR1 reads MNHNY; CDR2 reads SVGAGI (reference sequence). The CDR3 nucleotides are TGTGCCAGCAGTCGGGATCGAGGGGCCACTTATGGCTACACCTTC. Translated, it gives CASSRDRGATYGYTF.

CDR3 sequence: CSVRFGGAGQPQHF. DNA of the CDR3: TGCAGCGTTCGATTTGGGGGGGCCGGGCAGCCCCAGCATTTT. The chain carries TRBV29-1 and TRBJ1-5; possibly TRBD1 for D (6 bases). The CDR3 covers 14 residues. V was cut by 5 bases and J by 7 bases, with 18 bases left in between. Germline CDR1 and CDR2: SQVTM and ANQGSEA. The full variable domain, rest sourced from reference TRBV29-1 and TRBJ1-5, is SAVISQKPSRDICQRGTSLTIQCQVDSQVTMMFWYRQQPGQSLTLIATANQGSEATYESGFVIDKFPISRPNLTFSTLTVSNMSPEDSSIYLCSVRFGGAGQPQHFGDGTRLSIL.

This clone was observed a few times. The chain's CDR3 is CASSPASAGEDGYTF. The CDR3 DNA reads TGTGCCAGCAGCCCAGCCTCCGCGGGGGAGGATGGCTACACCTTC. The J gene is TRBJ1-2, the V gene TRBV4-2, with D tentatively TRBD1 (5 bases). The CDR3 runs 15 residues. Germline CDR1 LGHNA, CDR2 YNFKEQ. The ends were cut back, 4 bases at V and 6 bases at J, with 18 bases in the middle.

This clone was counted a single time. This chain joins TRBV29-1 and TRBJ2-2; TRBD2 matches 14 bases. The CDR3 has 20 residues. V gave up 4 bases and J gave up 0 bases; unmatched junction bases: 13. Germline CDR1 reads SQVTM; CDR2 reads ANQGSEA. DNA for the CDR3: TGCAGCGTTGTCCTGGCTTTTGGACTAGCGGGGGGCGCGAACACCGGGGAGCTGTTTTTT. Its protein is CSVVLAFGLAGGANTGELFF.

For the CDR3, the DNA is TGTGCCAGCAGCTTGGGAGGTATTCGGCCCCAGCATTTT. It encodes CASSLGGIRPQHF. The chain carries TRBV5-6 and TRBJ1-5, with D unresolved. The CDR3 is made up of 13 amino acids. Germline V lookup: CDR1 SGHDT, CDR2 YYEEEE. The V end was cut by 0 bases, the J end by 9 bases, with 10 bases between.

The rearrangement links TRBV30 to TRBJ2-5; D is uncertain. Trimming took 0 bases from V and 5 from J, leaving 4 bases between them. CDR1 is GTSNPN, CDR2 SVGIG, per germline (reference sequence). The CDR3 loop spans 11 amino acids. Here the CDR3 reads CAWSVRETQYF. CDR3 DNA: TGTGCCTGGAGTGTAAGGGAGACCCAGTACTTC. Full variable domain (missing parts from reference TRBV30 and TRBJ2-5): SQTIHQWPATLVQPVGSPLSLECTVEGTSNPNLYWYRQAAGRGLQLLFYSVGIGQISSEVPQNLSASRPQDRQFILSSKKLLLSDSGFYLCAWSVRETQYFGPGTRLLVL.

The chain joins TRBV28 to TRBJ1-5; TRBD1 aligns across 8 bases. From germline, CDR1 is MDHEN and CDR2 SYDVKM. The CDR3 contains 15 residues. With 2 bases clipped from V and 2 bases from J, the junction kept 2 bases outside the gene matches. The CDR3 DNA sequence: TGTGCCAGCAGTTTAGCAGGGGGCGGCAATCAGCCCCAGCATTTT. It encodes CASSLAGGGNQPQHF.

The chain recombines TRBV4-1 with TRBJ2-3; no reliable D call. Germline V lookup: CDR1 MGHRA, CDR2 YSYEKL. This CDR3 is built from 13 residues. Trimming took 1 base from V and 4 from J, leaving 6 bases between them. The CDR3 loop reads CASSQVKSDTQYF. Written as DNA, the CDR3 is TGCGCCAGCAGCCAAGTAAAATCAGATACGCAGTATTTT.

The gene calls are TRBV7-2 and TRBJ1-5; TRBD1 might be the D (6 bases). The germline CDR1 and CDR2 sequences are SGHTA and FQGNSA. CDR3 length: 18 residues. V gave up 1 base and J gave up 0 bases, with 16 bases separating them. The CDR3 bases are TGTGCCAGCAGCTTAGTGGGGGGTTTAGGGGGTAGCAATCAGCCCCAGCATTTT. This encodes CASSLVGGLGGSNQPQHF.

V is TRBV28 and J is TRBJ2-5; D may be TRBD1 or TRBD2 (5 bases each). Trimming shortened V by 10 bases and J by 0 bases, and 27 bases separated the two germline ends. In germline, CDR1 is MDHEN, CDR2 SYDVKM. The CDR3 is 18 amino acids. The CDR3 reads CATSRGAGRFRYQETQYF. In DNA form, the CDR3 reads TGTGCCACCTCGAGAGGGGCAGGACGGTTTCGGTACCAAGAGACCCAGTACTTC.

J is TRBJ2-1 and V is TRBV13; D gene uncertain. CDR3 size: 11 residues. V was pared by 8 bases and J by 4 bases, with 6 bases between. Germline CDR1 and CDR2: PRHDT and FYEKMQ (reference sequence). The CDR3 region is CASGSYNEQFF. CDR3 coding DNA: TGTGCCAGCGGCTCGTACAATGAGCAGTTCTTC.

The J gene is TRBJ1-1, the V gene TRBV29-1; no clear D gene. Germline V lookup: CDR1 SQVTM, CDR2 ANQGSEA. The CDR3 contains 14 residues. V was shortened by 7 bases and J by 1 base, with 16 bases between the two germline ends. CDR3 nucleotide sequence: TGCAGCGCCGAGGCAGACCTGAGGAACACTGAAGCTTTCTTT. It codes for CSAEADLRNTEAFF. The full variable domain, completed using reference TRBV29-1 and TRBJ1-1, is SAVISQKPSRDICQRGTSLTIQCQVDSQVTMMFWYRQQPGQSLTLIATANQGSEATYESGFVIDKFPISRPNLTFSTLTVSNMSPEDSSIYLCSAEADLRNTEAFFGQGTRLTVV.

This chain links TRBV28 with TRBJ1-2, with 8 nucleotides matching TRBD1. The germline V gene encodes CDR1 MDHEN and CDR2 SYDVKM. Trimming cost V 6 bases and J 4 bases; bases outside gene matches: 7. The CDR3 sequence is 14 residues long. The CDR3 spells CASSRTGIGYGYTF. CDR3 DNA sequence: TGTGCCAGCAGCCGGACAGGGATAGGCTATGGCTACACCTTC.

The chain employs TRBV27 and TRBJ1-6; no definite D call. Germline loops: CDR1 MNHEY, CDR2 SMNVEV (reference sequence). The CDR3 totals 15 residues. Trimming cost V 2 bases and J 7 bases, with 12 bases left between them. CDR3 in DNA: TGTGCCAGCAGTTTAACGGAGGACGGGAATTCACCCCTCCACTTT. Translated: CASSLTEDGNSPLHF.

This rearrangement joins TRBV5-1 to TRBJ2-3; D ambiguous. With 2 bases removed from V and 2 bases from J, the gap between germline ends came to 12 bases. The CDR3 totals 15 residues. CDR1 is SGHRS and CDR2 is YFSETQ in the germline V gene. The CDR3 coding sequence is TGCGCCAGCAGCTTTACCGCCGACTCCACAGATACGCAGTATTTT. Amino acids: CASSFTADSTDTQYF.

This clone appeared a single time. This chain joins TRBV5-1 and TRBJ1-6; perhaps TRBD1 as D (6 bases). Trimming cost V 2 bases and J 6 bases, with 15 bases left between them. The germline V gene has CDR1 SGHRS and CDR2 YFSETQ. This CDR3 is built from 16 residues. The CDR3 DNA is TGCGCCAGCAGCTTAACCCGACAGGCCCCTAATTCACCCCTCCACTTT. Translating it yields CASSLTRQAPNSPLHF.